The clone carrying this T cell receptor beta chain is classed as medium-sized. These data originate in a study of metastatic and nonmetastatic thyroid tumors. The CDR3 runs to 12 residues. Germline-derived CDR1 and CDR2 are MDHEN and SYDVKM. The V segment lost 7 bases and the J segment 3 bases; nucleotides outside the gene matches: 2. No treatment had been given to any patient before thyroid surgery. TCRdb recomputed clones from the PCR reads via MiXCR. This sample has about 92,000 clones, with more than 13% found just once. Sequencing was carried out using blood. The chain carries TRBV28 and TRBJ2-7; TRBD2 agrees at 8 bases. The sequence was obtained from a female donor with papillary thyroid cancer or a benign thyroid nodule (not recorded which). Some clones in this sample may be carry-over from other donors' samples. DNA of the CDR3: TGTGCCAGCAACCTAGCGGGCTACGAGCAGTACTTC. This sequence encodes CASNLAGYEQYF.